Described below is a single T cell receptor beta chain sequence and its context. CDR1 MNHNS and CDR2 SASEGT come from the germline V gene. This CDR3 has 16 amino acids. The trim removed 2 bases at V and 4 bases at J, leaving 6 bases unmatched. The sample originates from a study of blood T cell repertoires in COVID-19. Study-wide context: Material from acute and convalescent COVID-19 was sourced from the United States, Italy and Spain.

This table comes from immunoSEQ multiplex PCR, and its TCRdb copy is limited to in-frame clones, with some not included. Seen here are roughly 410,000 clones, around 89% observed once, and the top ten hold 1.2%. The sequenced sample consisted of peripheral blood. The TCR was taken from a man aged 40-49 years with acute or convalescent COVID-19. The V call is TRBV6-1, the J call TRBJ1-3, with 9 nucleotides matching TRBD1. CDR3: CASSERGTGSGNTIYF. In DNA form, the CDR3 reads TGTGCCAGCAGTGAACGGGGGACAGGGTCAGGAAACACCATATATTTT.